A single sample gave rise to the 30 T cell receptor beta chains below, sequenced in a study of regulatory T cells in long-lasting Graves disease. The time point: newly diagnosed GD, antithyroid drugs for less than 3 months. PBMC RNA was the source of the TCR library. Both iRepertoire HTBI primers and Arm-PCR of CDR3 regions were used to build the TCR beta libraries. TCRdb re-derived calls from the multiplex PCR reads in MiXCR, one entry per CDR3 protein. Of 200,000 to 250,000 distinct CDR3 sequences listed, roughly 18% are singletons. The data also belong to a second study, concerning T cells in Graves' hyperthyroidism and ophthalmopathy.

This specimen was peripheral blood mononuclear cells (PBMCs), taken at new diagnosis, from a patient treated with antithyroid drugs. Receptor source: a woman aged 25-40 years with Graves disease.

This clonotype occurred many times. The genes are TRBV28 and TRBJ2-3; possible D gene TRBD2, 6 bases. The V gene lost 6 bases and the J gene lost 1 base, with 20 bases spanning the gap. The CDR3 has 17 amino acids. Germline loops: CDR1 MDHEN, CDR2 SYDVKM. The CDR3 nucleotides are TGTGCCAGCAGCCATCCCTCCTCGGGAGCCCGCACAGATACGCAGTATTTT. Amino acid sequence: CASSHPSSGARTDTQYF.

This chain connects TRBV7-9 to TRBJ2-7, with 15 bases aligning to TRBD2. Trimming at V came to 5 bases and at J to 7 bases, leaving 12 bases not matched to a gene. Looked up from germline, CDR1 is SEHNR and CDR2 is FQNEAQ (reference sequence). The CDR3 has 17 amino acids. The DNA for the CDR3 is TGTGCCAGCAGCGTCGCGGGACTAGCGGGAGGTATAGGGGAGCAGTACTTC. It codes for CASSVAGLAGGIGEQYF. Looking up the rest from reference TRBV7-9 and TRBJ2-7 gives the full variable domain: DTGVSQNPRHKITKRGQNVTFRCDPISEHNRLYWYRQTLGQGPEFLTYFQNEAQLEKSRLLSDRFSAERPKGSFSTLEIQRTEQGDSAMYLCASSVAGLAGGIGEQYFGPGTRLTVT.

The chain recombines TRBV19 with TRBJ1-1, with D perhaps matching TRBD1 (5 bases). Trimming pared 7 bases from V and 4 bases from J, leaving 10 bases between. The CDR3 runs to 12 residues. CDR1 and CDR2 from the germline V gene are LNHDA and SQIVND (reference sequence). The DNA for the CDR3 is TGTGCCAGTAAACCCCAGGGCACTGAAGCTTTCTTT. It specifies CASKPQGTEAFF. Drawing the rest from reference TRBV19 and TRBJ1-1, the complete variable domain is DGGITQSPKYLFRKEGQNVTLSCEQNLNHDAMYWYRQDPGQGLRLIYYSQIVNDFQKGDIAEGYSVSREKKESFPLTVTSAQKNPTAFYLCASKPQGTEAFFGQGTRLTVV.

In its sample, this clonotype was seen many times. This sequence joins TRBV6-2 or TRBV6-3 and TRBJ1-2; 7 bases match TRBD1. Losses at the gene ends were 4 bases for V and 0 bases for J; bases not matched to a gene: 5. The CDR3 totals 15 residues. Germline assignment: CDR1 MNHEY and CDR2 SVGEGT. The CDR3 nucleotides read TGTGCCAGCAGTTCCTGGACAGGCACTAACTATGGCTACACCTTC. It yields the protein CASSSWTGTNYGYTF.

This clonotype was observed a single time. A far bigger clonotype differs at one base, so this is likely a read error. The gene calls are TRBV27 and TRBJ1-5; 7 nucleotides line up with TRBD1. Germline assignment: CDR1 MNHEY and CDR2 SMNVEV (reference sequence). CDR3 length: 17 amino acids. Trimming removed 4 bases from V and 4 bases from J; junction bases left unmatched: 13. CDR3 amino acids: CASSSAQGLRRNQPQHF. The CDR3 region has the DNA TGTGCCAGCAGTTCCGCACAGGGGTTGAGGAGAAATCAGCCCCAGCATTTT.

The table lists this clonotype with many counts. The chain has TRBV20-1 and TRBJ1-5; 10 bases are shared with TRBD1. The CDR3 is 14 residues long. Per germline, CDR1 DFQATT and CDR2 SNEGSKA (reference sequence). With V trimmed by 6 bases and J by 7 bases, 9 bases remained unmatched. For the CDR3, the DNA is TGCAGTGCCCAGACAGGGGGCGCACGGCAGCCCCAGCATTTT. Encoded protein: CSAQTGGARQPQHF.

This clonotype was counted ten times or more. The chain combines TRBV14 with TRBJ2-1; D is perhaps TRBD1 (6 bases). CDR3 length equals 16 residues. Trimming removed 0 bases at V and 3 bases at J, with 12 bases between. Germline values: CDR1 SGHDN, CDR2 FVKESK. CDR3 protein: CASSQDMDSYYNEQFF. CDR3 DNA: TGTGCCAGCAGCCAAGATATGGACAGTTACTACAATGAGCAGTTCTTC.

Ten or more counts support this clonotype. The chain couples TRBV3-1 to TRBJ2-5; 8 positions match TRBD2. The V gene end was trimmed by 5 bases and the J gene end by 5 bases; junction bases not matched to a gene: 10. The CDR3 sequence is 15 residues long. CDR1 is LGHDT and CDR2 is YNNKEL in the germline V gene (reference sequence). Written as DNA, the CDR3 is TGTGCCAGCAGCTTTAAGGGACTAGTAATGGAGACCCAGTACTTC. Encoded protein: CASSFKGLVMETQYF.

In its sample, this clonotype was seen many times. This chain links TRBV7-9 with TRBJ1-5; no clear D. Trimming pared 1 base from V and 9 bases from J, leaving 13 bases between. Germline CDR1 is SEHNR and CDR2 is FQNEAQ (reference sequence). The CDR3 sequence is 14 residues long. CDR3 nucleotides: TGTGCCAGCAGCTTAGGACCGCAAGGTTGGCCCCAGCATTTT. It yields the protein CASSLGPQGWPQHF.

V usage is TRBV12-3 or TRBV12-4 and J usage is TRBJ2-6, with TRBD2 matching over 9 bases. With 8 bases clipped from V and 0 bases from J, the junction kept 8 bases outside the gene matches. The CDR3 length is 17 residues. The CDR3 region has the DNA TGTGCCAGCTCTCCCCAGCGGGAGGACTCTGGGGCCAACGTCCTGACTTTC. This codes for CASSPQREDSGANVLTF.

This clonotype has just a few counts. This may come from a read error, since a much larger clone is one base off. This chain connects TRBV12-3 or TRBV12-4 to TRBJ1-5; perhaps TRBD1 as D (5 bases). The CDR3 extends over 14 amino acids. This CDR3 reads CASSITGGNQPRHF. The CDR3 DNA reads as TGTGCCAGCAGTATTACAGGAGGCAATCAGCCCCGGCATTTT.

This clonotype was seen many times. DNA for the CDR3: TGTGCCAGGACGAACAGGCTAGCTTTCTTT. It encodes CARTNRLAFF. The V call is TRBV28, the J call TRBJ1-1, with D perhaps matching TRBD1 (5 bases). The V gene's germline CDR1 is MDHEN and CDR2 SYDVKM. This CDR3 has 10 amino acids. With 9 bases removed from V and 10 bases from J, the gap between germline ends came to 12 bases.

This clonotype was counted many times. J is TRBJ2-5 and V is TRBV6-1; weak D call: TRBD2 (6 bases). CDR1 and CDR2 (germline): MNHNS, SASEGT. The CDR3 is 13 residues long. V was shortened by 3 bases and J by 2 bases, with 7 bases between the two germline ends. CDR3 amino acids: CASSDRGQETQYF. The CDR3 DNA sequence: TGTGCCAGCAGTGACCGGGGGCAAGAGACCCAGTACTTC.

The J gene is TRBJ1-2, the V gene TRBV15; D gene ambiguous. The V end was cut by 5 bases, the J end by 10 bases, with 17 bases between. The CDR3 is 13 amino acids. CDR1 is LNHNV, CDR2 YYDKDF, per germline (reference sequence). As DNA, the CDR3 is TGTGCCACCAGCCCAAAGCCGCATTACCCCTACACCTTC. This sequence encodes CATSPKPHYPYTF.

This clonotype was observed many times. The gene calls are TRBV20-1 and TRBJ1-6, with D perhaps TRBD1 (6 bases). Germline V CDR1 and CDR2: DFQATT, SNEGSKA (reference sequence). CDR3 length: 15 residues. V lost 1 base to trimming and J lost 3 bases, with 10 bases between them. This chain's CDR3 is CSARVGTRYNSPLHF. The CDR3, as DNA: TGCAGTGCTAGAGTTGGGACACGCTATAATTCACCCCTCCACTTT.

This clonotype was found many times. This chain joins TRBV15 and TRBJ1-2, with a tentative D call TRBD1 (5 bases). Per the germline V gene, CDR1 is LNHNV and CDR2 is YYDKDF (reference sequence). V gave up 4 bases and J gave up 4 bases, with 10 bases separating them. The length of the CDR3 is 13 residues. CDR3 amino acids: CATSIPGSYGYTF. Here the CDR3 DNA reads TGTGCCACCAGCATCCCAGGGAGCTATGGCTACACCTTC.

This clonotype has at least ten counts. The chain carries TRBV3-1 and TRBJ2-1, with TRBD1 as a possible D gene (5 bases). Trimming pared 4 bases from V and 6 bases from J, leaving 10 bases between. Germline CDR1 and CDR2: LGHDT and YNNKEL (reference sequence). CDR3 length equals 13 residues. The CDR3 loop reads CASSPRTSNEQFF. CDR3 bases: TGTGCCAGCAGCCCCCGGACAAGCAATGAGCAGTTCTTC.

This clonotype was seen many times. Sequence at one end of the junction differs from germline and may be a read error. The chain combines TRBV28 with TRBJ1-2, with D unresolved. Germline CDR1 is MDHEN and CDR2 is SYDVKM. The CDR3 has 13 amino acids. The CDR3 region has the DNA TGTGCCAGCAGTTTTCCGGGGAACTATGGCTGCACCTTC. Translating it yields CASSFPGNYGCTF.

There are many counts of this clonotype. The chain is built from TRBV5-1 and TRBJ2-1; no definite D call. Per germline, CDR1 SGHRS and CDR2 YFSETQ. Trimming took off 0 bases at V and 0 bases at J, with 10 bases between the two ends. The CDR3 length is 16 residues. CDR3 residues: CASSLDSSFSYNEQFF. In DNA form, the CDR3 reads TGCGCCAGCAGCTTGGACAGCTCCTTCTCCTACAATGAGCAGTTCTTC.

This clonotype was recorded at least ten times. The chain employs TRBV4-2 and TRBJ1-2; TRBD1 matches at 8 bases. Looked up from germline, CDR1 is LGHNA and CDR2 is YNFKEQ. J was trimmed by 8 bases and V by 0 bases; bases with no gene match: 11. The CDR3 consists of 16 residues. DNA for the CDR3: TGTGCCAGCAGCCAAGAAGCGGCAGGGGGCCGAGTGGGCTACACCTTC. Amino acids: CASSQEAAGGRVGYTF.

This clonotype was counted many times. CDR3 sequence (DNA): TGTGCCAGCTCACCAGGGACAGCTGAAAAACTGTTTTTT. This translates into CASSPGTAEKLFF. The rearrangement uses TRBV18 and TRBJ1-4; TRBD1 agrees at 7 bases. CDR1 and CDR2 from the germline V gene are KGHSH and LQKENI. Unmatched junction bases numbered 1, after V lost 2 bases and J lost 7 bases. The CDR3 totals 13 residues.

Ten or more counts support this clonotype. This sequence joins TRBV6-2 or TRBV6-3 and TRBJ2-1; no clear D. Between the trimmed V and J ends, which lost 2 bases and 1 base, there was a span of 12 bases. The CDR3 runs to 16 residues. The V gene's germline CDR1 is MNHEY and CDR2 SVGEGT. The CDR3 loop reads CASSYGSDSSYNEQFF. CDR3 sequence (DNA): TGTGCCAGCAGTTACGGTTCTGATTCATCCTACAATGAGCAGTTCTTC.

This clonotype was recorded many times. The chain joins TRBV7-9 to TRBJ1-1; D ambiguous. Trimming removed 5 bases at V and 4 bases at J, with 8 bases between. CDR3 length: 12 residues. Germline CDR1 is SEHNR and CDR2 is FQNEAQ (reference sequence). CDR3 sequence (DNA): TGTGCCAGCAGCCCCGTTTTCACTGAAGCTTTCTTT. Its translation: CASSPVFTEAFF.

On this clonotype: One base away lies a much larger clone, so this may be a sequencing read error. This chain connects TRBV5-6 to TRBJ1-5, with a tentative D call TRBD1 (6 bases). Trimming removed 3 bases from V and 7 bases from J, with 17 bases in between. From germline, CDR1 is SGHDT and CDR2 YYEEEE. There are 15 residues in the CDR3. The CDR3 DNA reads as TGTGCCAGCAGCTCGACAGGAGGAGTCGGCCAGCCCCAGCATTTT. Translation: CASSSTGGVGQPQHF.

This chain uses TRBV6-1 with TRBJ1-5; 7 bases are shared with TRBD1. Germline loops: CDR1 MNHNS, CDR2 SASEGT. The V and J ends lost 4 bases and 2 bases, in that order; junction bases with no gene match: 8. This CDR3 contains 16 residues. The CDR3 spells CASSGLGGLGNQPQHF. The DNA for the CDR3 is TGTGCCAGCAGTGGATTAGGGGGCCTTGGCAATCAGCCCCAGCATTTT.

This clonotype was found a few times. The chain couples TRBV13 to TRBJ2-7; 8 nucleotides line up with TRBD2. Trimming cost V 7 bases and J 0 bases; bases outside gene matches: 8. From germline, CDR1 is PRHDT and CDR2 FYEKMQ (reference sequence). The CDR3 is made up of 15 amino acids. As DNA, the CDR3 is TGTGCCAGCACCGTCGGCGGGAGGAGCTCCTACGAGCAGTACTTC. Protein sequence: CASTVGGRSSYEQYF.

This clonotype was detected many times. The V and J genes are TRBV28 and TRBJ1-4; D remains ambiguous. Looked up from germline, CDR1 is MDHEN and CDR2 is SYDVKM. The germline V and J ends were trimmed by 4 bases and 5 bases, with 14 bases remaining between them. The CDR3 has 15 residues. The CDR3 DNA follows: TGTGCCAGCAGTTCGACGGGTTGGGCCAATGAAAAACTGTTTTTT. Its protein product is CASSSTGWANEKLFF.

This clonotype was recorded at least ten times. This sequence joins TRBV5-1 and TRBJ1-2; D call uncertain. The CDR3 contains 15 residues. The germline V gene encodes CDR1 SGHRS and CDR2 YFSETQ. The V end lost 4 bases, the J end lost 8 bases, and 21 bases lay between the germline ends. CDR3 DNA: TGCGCCAGCAGCGCACAACCTCGTGAGCAGGAAGGCTACACCTTC. It encodes CASSAQPREQEGYTF.

This clonotype appeared many times. One end of the junction does not line up with germline, which may come from a read error. The J gene is TRBJ1-6, the V gene TRBV5-5; D unclear. CDR1 SGHKS and CDR2 YYEKEE come from the germline V gene (reference sequence). The CDR3 covers 14 residues. The CDR3 loop is CASSLDGMGSPLHF. CDR3 in DNA: TGCGCCAGCAGCTTGGACGGCATGGGGTCGCCCCTCCACTTT.

This clonotype was recorded many times. The V call is TRBV5-1, the J call TRBJ1-1, with TRBD1 as a possible D gene (5 bases). V lost 3 bases and J 4 bases, leaving 10 bases between the germline ends. The germline V gene encodes CDR1 SGHRS and CDR2 YFSETQ. This CDR3 spans 13 amino acids. The CDR3 here is CASSYEGVTEAFF. In DNA, the CDR3 is TGCGCCAGCAGCTACGAAGGGGTCACTGAAGCTTTCTTT.